The next 20 T cell receptor beta chains were all read from a single sample in a study of control samples from healthy donors and cancer patients. The data were produced by immunoSEQ multiplex PCR, yet TCRdb's version contains in-frame clones alone and is incomplete. The table shows about 110,000 clones, with about nine tenths occurring only once. The specimen sequenced was blood. These receptors were taken from a human donor in good health. The donor label of this sample is uncertain.

This clone was seen only a few times. V is TRBV7-9 and J is TRBJ1-1, with TRBD1 as a possible D gene (5 bases). The V end was cut by 3 bases, the J end by 0 bases, with 8 bases between. CDR1 is SEHNR, CDR2 FQNEAQ, per germline (reference sequence). The CDR3 covers 14 residues. In nucleotides, the CDR3 is TGTGCCAGCAGCTTGGGGCAGGTGAACACTGAAGCTTTCTTT. This encodes CASSLGQVNTEAFF.

The rearrangement joins TRBV28 to TRBJ1-1; no clear D. Germline lookup yields CDR1 MDHEN and CDR2 SYDVKM. This CDR3 has 11 residues. V lost 6 bases and J 6 bases, leaving 8 bases between the germline ends. CDR3 residues: CASRSNPEAFF. The CDR3 DNA sequence: TGTGCCAGCAGGTCAAACCCTGAAGCTTTCTTT.

This clone was seen more than once but under ten times. This chain uses TRBV27 with TRBJ2-1; perhaps D is TRBD1 or TRBD2 (5 bases each). The CDR3 spans 13 residues. V dropped 5 bases and J dropped 9 bases, with 14 bases sitting between them. Looked up from germline, CDR1 is MNHEY and CDR2 is SMNVEV (reference sequence). The CDR3 nucleotides are TGTGCCAGCAGTCCTAATAGGGGACGTGAGCAGTTCTTC. It specifies CASSPNRGREQFF.

In regard to this clone: Other DNA sequences within the sample encode an identical CDR3. The V and J genes are TRBV7-2 and TRBJ1-1; weak D call: TRBD1 (5 bases). Per the germline V gene, CDR1 is SGHTA and CDR2 is FQGNSA. Trimming stripped 7 bases from V and 0 bases from J, with 12 bases between. The CDR3 has 14 amino acids. DNA for the CDR3: TGTGCCAGCAACGCCCGACAGATGAACACTGAAGCTTTCTTT. Translation: CASNARQMNTEAFF. The entire variable domain, with the rest obtained from reference TRBV7-2 and TRBJ1-1, is as follows: GAGVSQSPSNKVTEKGKDVELRCDPISGHTALYWYRQSLGQGLEFLIYFQGNSAPDKSGLPSDRFSAERTGGSVSTLTIQRTQQEDSAVYLCASNARQMNTEAFFGQGTRLTVV.

This clone was seen more than once but under ten times. The chain combines TRBV11-2 with TRBJ1-5; tentative D call: TRBD1 (5 bases). The CDR3 runs to 15 residues. V lost 4 bases to trimming and J lost 0 bases, with 10 bases between them. Germline V lookup: CDR1 SGHAT, CDR2 FQNNGV. CDR3 protein: CASSSGRYSNQPQHF. In nucleotides, the CDR3 is TGTGCCAGCAGCTCGGGACGGTATAGCAATCAGCCCCAGCATTTT.

The chain uses TRBV30 and TRBJ1-5; tentatively, D is TRBD1 (5 bases). The CDR3 consists of 15 residues. CDR1 and CDR2 (germline): GTSNPN, SVGIG (reference sequence). Trimming pared 0 bases from V and 6 bases from J, leaving 15 bases between. The CDR3 region has the DNA TGTGCCTGGAGTGTTGGCGTCAGGGTGGGTCAGCCCCAGCATTTT. It specifies CAWSVGVRVGQPQHF.

The chain couples TRBV6-5 to TRBJ1-6; D not resolved. Germline V gives CDR1 MNHEY, CDR2 SVGAGI. CDR3 size: 13 residues. V lost 6 bases and J lost 7, with 10 bases in between. The CDR3 coding sequence is TGTGCCAGCAGCCGGTCGGGAAATTCACCCCTCCACTTT. Translating gives CASSRSGNSPLHF.

V gene TRBV6-2 or TRBV6-3 combines with J gene TRBJ2-5; D may be TRBD1 or TRBD2 (5 bases each). This CDR3 has 12 amino acids. CDR1 and CDR2 (germline): MNHEY, SVGEGT. Trimming removed 7 bases from V and 5 bases from J, with 11 bases in between. This CDR3 is CASTPGPETQYF. The DNA for the CDR3 is TGTGCCAGCACCCCGGGACCCGAGACCCAGTACTTC.

The V gene is TRBV9, the J gene TRBJ1-1; D not certain. V lost 2 bases, J lost 4 bases, and 12 bases lay in between. The CDR3 loop spans 14 amino acids. Germline V gene sequence: CDR1 SGDLS, CDR2 YYNGEE. CDR3 bases: TGTGCCAGCAGCGTCGGCTCGATGATCACTGAAGCTTTCTTT. Amino acids: CASSVGSMITEAFF.

The genes are TRBV9 and TRBJ2-1; the D is unclear. V shed 0 bases and J shed 4 bases, with 5 bases lying between them. The CDR3 has 13 residues. Germline loops: CDR1 SGDLS, CDR2 YYNGEE. For the CDR3, the DNA is TGTGCCAGCAGCGTAGACAATTACAATGAGCAGTTCTTC. Protein sequence: CASSVDNYNEQFF.

The rearrangement joins TRBV5-1 to TRBJ2-1; 10 bases match TRBD2. This CDR3 is 16 amino acids long. Germline CDR1 and CDR2: SGHRS and YFSETQ. Trimming at V came to 0 bases and at J to 10 bases, leaving 10 bases not matched to a gene. In nucleotides, the CDR3 is TGCGCCAGCAGCTTGGAGGTGAGCGGGGGGGCGTCGGAGCAGTTCTTC. It codes for CASSLEVSGGASEQFF.

The chain uses TRBV6-5 and TRBJ2-5, with a weak D call TRBD2 (5 bases). The CDR3 runs 14 residues. Germline V CDR1 and CDR2: MNHEY, SVGAGI. V lost 2 bases, J lost 4 bases, and 11 bases lay in between. The CDR3 sequence is CASSYNPGGETQYF. DNA for the CDR3: TGTGCCAGCAGTTACAATCCCGGAGGAGAGACCCAGTACTTC.

V usage is TRBV6-4 and J usage is TRBJ2-3, with D maybe TRBD2 (7 bases). Germline V gene data show CDR1 as MRHNA and CDR2 as SNTAGT. This CDR3 is 16 amino acids long. The V end lost 0 bases, the J end lost 0 bases, and 10 bases lay between the germline ends. The CDR3 here is CASSDSGGASTDTQYF. In nucleotides, the CDR3 is TGTGCCAGCAGTGACTCAGGGGGGGCTAGCACAGATACGCAGTATTTT.

This chain uses TRBV19 with TRBJ2-1, with D possibly called TRBD1 or TRBD2 (5 bases each). CDR3 size: 16 residues. Germline V lookup: CDR1 LNHDA, CDR2 SQIVND (reference sequence). V lost 2 bases and J 4 bases, leaving 15 bases between the germline ends. This CDR3 is CASSIPGPFSYNEQFF. The CDR3 DNA sequence: TGTGCCAGTAGTATACCGGGACCTTTTTCTTACAATGAGCAGTTCTTC.

V gene TRBV28 combines with J gene TRBJ1-4; D is perhaps TRBD1 (5 bases). Germline-derived CDR1 and CDR2 are MDHEN and SYDVKM. The ends were cut back, 5 bases at V and 6 bases at J, with 16 bases in the middle. The CDR3 has 15 residues. The CDR3 DNA reads TGTGCCAGCAGTCGATCCGGGGGTCCGGATGAAAAACTGTTTTTT. Encoded protein: CASSRSGGPDEKLFF.

The CDR3 reads CASSLSPYEQYF. CDR3 nucleotide sequence: TGTGCCAGCAGTTTATCACCCTACGAGCAGTACTTC. This rearrangement joins TRBV28 to TRBJ2-7; D remains unclear. CDR3 length equals 12 residues. CDR1 is MDHEN and CDR2 is SYDVKM in the germline V gene. The V end lost 1 base, the J end lost 2 bases, and 3 bases lay between the germline ends.

The chain recombines TRBV15 with TRBJ2-2; 8 nucleotides agree with TRBD1. CDR3 size: 16 residues. CDR1 LNHNV and CDR2 YYDKDF come from the germline V gene (reference sequence). With V trimmed by 3 bases and J by 5 bases, 8 bases remained unmatched. The CDR3 is CATSRPGQGGTGELFF. Here the CDR3 DNA reads TGTGCCACCAGCAGGCCAGGACAGGGTGGAACCGGGGAGCTGTTTTTT.

The genes are TRBV19 and TRBJ1-5, with 8 bases identical to TRBD1. CDR1 and CDR2 from the germline V gene are LNHDA and SQIVND (reference sequence). The CDR3 runs 13 residues. Losses at the gene ends were 5 bases for V and 7 bases for J; bases not matched to a gene: 4. The CDR3 sequence: CASSDTGGQPQHF. Here the CDR3 DNA reads TGTGCCAGTAGTGACACAGGGGGACAGCCCCAGCATTTT.

The genes are TRBV6-6 and TRBJ2-2; 9 bases agree with TRBD2. The germline CDR1 and CDR2 sequences are MNHNY and SVGAGI (reference sequence). The CDR3 consists of 14 residues. V gave up 8 bases and J gave up 3 bases; unmatched junction bases: 4. This CDR3 is CASQRGVDTGELFF. For the CDR3, the DNA is TGTGCCAGCCAGCGGGGGGTTGACACCGGGGAGCTGTTTTTT.

The chain carries TRBV5-6 and TRBJ2-3, with 12 bases fitting TRBD2. This CDR3 contains 15 residues. V gave up 1 base and J gave up 5 bases; unmatched junction bases: 2. Per the germline V gene, CDR1 is SGHDT and CDR2 is YYEEEE. The CDR3 sequence is CASSLMTSGRDTQYF. The CDR3 DNA is TGTGCCAGCAGCTTGATGACTAGCGGGAGAGATACGCAGTATTTT.